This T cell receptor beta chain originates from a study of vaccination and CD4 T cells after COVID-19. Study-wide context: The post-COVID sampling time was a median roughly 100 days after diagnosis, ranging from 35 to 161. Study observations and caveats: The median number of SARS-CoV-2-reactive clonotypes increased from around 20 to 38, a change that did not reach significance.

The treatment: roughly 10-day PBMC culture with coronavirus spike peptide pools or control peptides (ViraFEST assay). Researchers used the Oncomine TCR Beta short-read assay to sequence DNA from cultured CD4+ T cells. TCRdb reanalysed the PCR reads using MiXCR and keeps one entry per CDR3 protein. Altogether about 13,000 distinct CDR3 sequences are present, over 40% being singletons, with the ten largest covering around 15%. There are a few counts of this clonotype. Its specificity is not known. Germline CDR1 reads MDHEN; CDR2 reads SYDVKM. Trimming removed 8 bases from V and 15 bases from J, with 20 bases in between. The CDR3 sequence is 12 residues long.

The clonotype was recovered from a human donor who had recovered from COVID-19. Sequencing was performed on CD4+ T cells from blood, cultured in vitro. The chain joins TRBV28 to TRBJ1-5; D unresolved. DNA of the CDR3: TGTGCCAGCCGTAGTCAGAAAGGGAATTGGCATTTT. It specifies CASRSQKGNWHF.